A selection of T cell receptor beta chains follows, all from one sample in a study of beta chain features in type 1 diabetes. Clones were sequenced by immunoSEQ multiplex PCR, and TCRdb holds only the in-frame ones, with some missing. The sample lists hundreds of thousands of clones; about 11% were seen once. What was sequenced was naive CD4+ T cells from blood. Source of these receptors: a woman aged 30 to 39 in good health. The CDR3 runs from the conserved cysteine through the conserved F or W. The D gene is left open where the match is weak. Expanded clones get a size class; other rows say once, few or many, or leave the size out.

V gene	D gene	clone size	J gene	CDR3 protein	CDR3 DNA
TRBV30	TRBD1	.	TRBJ2-6	CAWKRDSVLAGANVLTF	TGTGCCTGGAAAAGGGACAGTGTATTGGCGGGGGCCAACGTCCTGACTTTC
TRBV19	.	few	TRBJ2-7	CASSTARQAPFF	TGTGCCAGTAGTACGGCCCGGCAGGCTCCATTCTTC
TRBV6-1	TRBD2	few	TRBJ2-2	CASSEYGTKTYPGELFF	TGTGCCAGCAGTGAATATGGGACTAAAACGTACCCCGGGGAGCTGTTTTTT
TRBV30	.	.	TRBJ2-5	CAWNSGTLETQYF	TGTGCCTGGAACTCCGGGACATTAGAGACCCAGTACTTC
TRBV4-1	TRBD2	.	TRBJ2-7	CASSQDPSGRKYEQYF	TGCGCCAGCAGCCAAGACCCTAGCGGGAGGAAATACGAGCAGTACTTC
TRBV7-8	.	.	TRBJ1-1	CASSPQGAGDTEAFF	TGTGCCAGCAGCCCACAGGGAGCAGGGGACACTGAAGCTTTCTTT
TRBV14	TRBD2	few	TRBJ2-5	CASSQAAGVTQYF	TGTGCCAGCAGCCAAGCAGCGGGAGTGACCCAGTACTTC
TRBV28	TRBD2	.	TRBJ2-5	CASKRGFGETQYF	TGTGCCAGCAAGCGGGGTTTCGGAGAGACCCAGTACTTC
TRBV27	TRBD1	few	TRBJ1-1	CASSRTGGASAFMNTEAFF	TGTGCCAGCAGCCGGACAGGGGGCGCTTCTGCCTTTATGAACACTGAAGCTTTCTTT
TRBV6-5	.	.	TRBJ1-2	CASSYDSHYGYTF	TGTGCCAGCAGTTATGACAGTCACTATGGCTACACCTTC
TRBV15	.	few	TRBJ1-4	CATSKQATNEKLFF	TGTGCCACCAGCAAGCAGGCAACTAATGAAAAACTGTTTTTT
TRBV7-2	.	.	TRBJ2-3	CASSLGGVGYTDTQYF	TGTGCCAGCAGCTTAGGGGGCGTTGGATACACAGATACGCAGTATTTT
TRBV6-5	TRBD2	.	TRBJ2-7	CASRERGYEQYF	TGTGCCAGCAGGGAGCGGGGCTACGAGCAGTACTTC
TRBV2	.	few	TRBJ2-1	CASSDSVF	TGTGCCAGCAGTGACTCGGTCTTC
TRBV28	.	.	TRBJ2-5	CASSLGGIETQYF	TGTGCCAGCAGTTTAGGGGGGATAGAGACCCAGTACTTC
TRBV29-1	.	.	TRBJ2-1	CSAEQSEDNEQFF	TGCAGCGCTGAGCAGTCGGAGGACAATGAGCAGTTCTTC
TRBV30	.	.	TRBJ1-5	CAWAVGGPQHF	TGTGCCTGGGCCGTCGGGGGGCCCCAGCATTTT
TRBV29-1	TRBD1	.	TRBJ1-3	CSVEDPIGGSGGNTIYF	TGCAGCGTTGAAGATCCTATAGGGGGCTCGGGTGGAAACACCATATATTTT
TRBV2	.	few	TRBJ2-6	CASSANSGANVLTF	TGTGCCAGCAGTGCTAACTCTGGGGCCAACGTCCTGACTTTC
TRBV28	TRBD1	.	TRBJ2-5	CASSLTGVQTQYF	TGTGCCAGCAGTCTTACAGGGGTTCAGACCCAGTACTTC
TRBV7-9	TRBD1	.	TRBJ2-4	CASSSGRGQGAVENIQYF	TGTGCCAGCAGCTCCGGGAGAGGACAGGGGGCGGTCGAAAACATTCAGTACTTC
TRBV2	TRBD2	.	TRBJ2-7	CASSEIAGSYEQYF	TGTGCCAGCAGTGAAATAGCGGGGTCCTACGAGCAGTACTTC
TRBV6-5	.	few	TRBJ2-4	CASSFSLAKNIQYF	TGTGCCAGCAGTTTCAGTCTAGCCAAAAACATTCAGTACTTC
TRBV15	.	.	TRBJ2-5	CATSRDLADQETQYF	TGTGCCACCAGCAGAGATTTAGCGGACCAAGAGACCCAGTACTTC
TRBV5-1	.	.	TRBJ2-3	CASSWGGKAGSSAADTQYF	TGCGCCAGCAGCTGGGGGGGCAAAGCGGGGAGTTCGGCGGCAGATACGCAGTATTTT
TRBV5-4	.	.	TRBJ2-1	CASSTQGGALNEQFF	TGTGCCAGCAGCACCCAAGGGGGAGCCCTCAATGAGCAGTTCTTC
TRBV7-9	TRBD2	few	TRBJ2-5	CASSLVSGGMETQYF	TGTGCCAGCAGCTTAGTTTCGGGAGGGATGGAGACCCAGTACTTC
TRBV27	.	few	TRBJ2-3	CASSVIATPPPGTDTQYF	TGTGCCAGCAGTGTCATAGCGACTCCCCCTCCGGGAACAGATACGCAGTATTTT